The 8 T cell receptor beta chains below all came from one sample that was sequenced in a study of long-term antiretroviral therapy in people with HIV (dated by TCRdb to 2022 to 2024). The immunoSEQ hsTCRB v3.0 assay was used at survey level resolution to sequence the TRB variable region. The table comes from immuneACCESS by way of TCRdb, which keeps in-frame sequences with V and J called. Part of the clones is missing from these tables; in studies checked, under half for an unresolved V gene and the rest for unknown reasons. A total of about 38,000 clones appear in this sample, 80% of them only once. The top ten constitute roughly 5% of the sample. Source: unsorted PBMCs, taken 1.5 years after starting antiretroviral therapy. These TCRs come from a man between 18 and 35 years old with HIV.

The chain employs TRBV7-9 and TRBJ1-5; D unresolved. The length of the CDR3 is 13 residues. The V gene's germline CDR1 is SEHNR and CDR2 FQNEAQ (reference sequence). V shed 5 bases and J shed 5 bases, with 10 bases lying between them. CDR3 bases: TGTGCCAGCAGCAAAGGACGTCATCAGCCCCAGCATTTT. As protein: CASSKGRHQPQHF.

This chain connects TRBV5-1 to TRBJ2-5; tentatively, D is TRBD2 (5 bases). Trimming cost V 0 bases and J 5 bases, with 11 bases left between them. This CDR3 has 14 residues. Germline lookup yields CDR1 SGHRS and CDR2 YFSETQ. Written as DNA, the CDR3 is TGCGCCAGCAGCTTGGGGGCGGGCTGGGAGACCCAGTACTTC. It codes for CASSLGAGWETQYF.

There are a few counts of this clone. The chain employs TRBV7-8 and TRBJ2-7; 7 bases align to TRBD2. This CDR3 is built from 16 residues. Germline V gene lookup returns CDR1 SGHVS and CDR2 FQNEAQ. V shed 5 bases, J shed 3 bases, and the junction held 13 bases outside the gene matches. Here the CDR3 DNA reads TGTGCCAGCAGCCCCCTCGCCCTAGCGGAGATCTACGAGCAGTACTTC. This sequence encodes CASSPLALAEIYEQYF.

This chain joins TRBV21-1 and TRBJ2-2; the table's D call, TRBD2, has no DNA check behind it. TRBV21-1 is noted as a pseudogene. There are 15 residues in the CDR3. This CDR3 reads CASSRRGLNTGELFF. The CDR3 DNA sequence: TGTGCCAGCAGCCGGCGGGGACTGAACACCGGGGAGCTGTTTTTT.

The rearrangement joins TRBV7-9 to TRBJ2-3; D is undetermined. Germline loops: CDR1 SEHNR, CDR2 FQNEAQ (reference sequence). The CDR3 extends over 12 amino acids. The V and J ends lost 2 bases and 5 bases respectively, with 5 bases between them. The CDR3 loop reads CASSLNQDTQYF. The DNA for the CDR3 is TGTGCCAGCAGCTTAAATCAAGATACGCAGTATTTT.

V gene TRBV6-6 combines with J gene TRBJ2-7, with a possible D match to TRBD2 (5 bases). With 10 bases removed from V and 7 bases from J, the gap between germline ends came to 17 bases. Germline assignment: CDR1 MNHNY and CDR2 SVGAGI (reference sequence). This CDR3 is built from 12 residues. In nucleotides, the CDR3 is TGTGCCACCACGATTGCCACGGGGGAGCAGTACTTC. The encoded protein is CATTIATGEQYF.

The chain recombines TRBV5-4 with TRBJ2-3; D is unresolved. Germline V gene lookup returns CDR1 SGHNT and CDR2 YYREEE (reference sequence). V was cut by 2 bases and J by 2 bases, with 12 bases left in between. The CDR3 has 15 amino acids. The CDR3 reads CASSLPGSLTDTQYF. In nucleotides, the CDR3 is TGTGCCAGCAGCTTACCGGGTTCCCTCACAGATACGCAGTATTTT.

For the CDR3, the DNA is TGTGCCAGCAGTGAACGGGGTCCTAACTATGGCTACACCTTC. It is translated as CASSERGPNYGYTF. The rearrangement links TRBV6-1 to TRBJ1-2, with D uncertain. Looked up from germline, CDR1 is MNHNS and CDR2 is SASEGT. The CDR3 sequence is 14 residues long. V was pared by 2 bases and J by 0 bases, with 7 bases between.